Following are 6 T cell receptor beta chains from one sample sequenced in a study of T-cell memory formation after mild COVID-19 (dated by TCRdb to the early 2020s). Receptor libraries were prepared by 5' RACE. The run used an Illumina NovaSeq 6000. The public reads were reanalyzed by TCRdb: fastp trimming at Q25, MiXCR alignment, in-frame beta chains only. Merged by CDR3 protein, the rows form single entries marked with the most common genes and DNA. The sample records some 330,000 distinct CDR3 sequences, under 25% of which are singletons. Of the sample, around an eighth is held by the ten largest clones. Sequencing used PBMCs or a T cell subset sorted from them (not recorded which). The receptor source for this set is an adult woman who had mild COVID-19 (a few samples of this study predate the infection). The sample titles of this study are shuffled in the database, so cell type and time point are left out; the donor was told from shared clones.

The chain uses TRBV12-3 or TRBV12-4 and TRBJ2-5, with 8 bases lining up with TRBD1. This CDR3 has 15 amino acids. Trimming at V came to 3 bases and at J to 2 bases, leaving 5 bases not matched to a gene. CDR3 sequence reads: CASSFSQGAQETQYF. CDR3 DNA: TGTGCCAGCAGTTTTTCCCAGGGGGCACAAGAGACCCAGTACTTC.

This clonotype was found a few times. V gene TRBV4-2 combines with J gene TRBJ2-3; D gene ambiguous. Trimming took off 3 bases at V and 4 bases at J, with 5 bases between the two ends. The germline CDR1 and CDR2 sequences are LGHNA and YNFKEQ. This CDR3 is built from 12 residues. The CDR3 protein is CASSHGPDTQYF. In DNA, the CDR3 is TGTGCCAGCAGCCATGGCCCAGATACGCAGTATTTT.

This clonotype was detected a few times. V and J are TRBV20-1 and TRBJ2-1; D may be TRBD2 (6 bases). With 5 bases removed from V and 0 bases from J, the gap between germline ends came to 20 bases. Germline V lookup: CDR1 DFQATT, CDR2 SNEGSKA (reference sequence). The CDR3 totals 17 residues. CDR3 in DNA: TGCAGTGCTGCCCCCCTACGGGACTCCGGCTCCTACAATGAGCAGTTCTTC. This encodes CSAAPLRDSGSYNEQFF.

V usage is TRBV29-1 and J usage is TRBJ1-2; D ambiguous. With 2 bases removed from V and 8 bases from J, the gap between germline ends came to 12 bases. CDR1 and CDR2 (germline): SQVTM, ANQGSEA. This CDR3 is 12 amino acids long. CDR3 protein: CSVENSFVGYTF. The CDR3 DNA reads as TGCAGCGTTGAAAACAGTTTCGTAGGCTACACCTTC.

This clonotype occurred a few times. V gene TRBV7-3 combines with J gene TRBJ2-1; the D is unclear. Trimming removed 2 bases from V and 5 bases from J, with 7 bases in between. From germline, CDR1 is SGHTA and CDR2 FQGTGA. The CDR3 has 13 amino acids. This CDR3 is CASSLGSHNEQFF. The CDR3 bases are TGTGCCAGCAGCTTAGGGTCCCACAATGAGCAGTTCTTC.

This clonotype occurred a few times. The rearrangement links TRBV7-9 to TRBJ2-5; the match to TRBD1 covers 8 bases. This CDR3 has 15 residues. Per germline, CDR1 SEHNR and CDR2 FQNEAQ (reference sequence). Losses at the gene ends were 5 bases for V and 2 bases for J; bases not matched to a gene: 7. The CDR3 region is CASSPWTGSQETQYF. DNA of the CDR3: TGTGCCAGCAGCCCGTGGACAGGGTCGCAAGAGACCCAGTACTTC.